The 26 T cell receptor beta chains presented below share a single source sample, sequenced in a study of T cells after yellow fever vaccination. A single record per CDR3 protein comes from TCRdb applying MiXCR to the 5' RACE reads. The repertoire holds about 170,000 distinct CDR3 sequences, approximately 6% seen once, with just under 3% in the top ten. Here the sequenced sample was CD4+ T cells sorted from PBMCs, taken on the day of the first yellow fever vaccination. All receptors come from a man younger than 35 who received the YFV17D yellow fever vaccine.

This clonotype showed up just a few times. V usage is TRBV4-1 and J usage is TRBJ2-3; D is undetermined. Per the germline V gene, CDR1 is MGHRA and CDR2 is YSYEKL. V shed 0 bases and J shed 2 bases, with 12 bases lying between them. The CDR3 totals 16 residues. The CDR3 region is CASSQERQRLTDTQYF. CDR3 coding DNA: TGCGCCAGCAGCCAAGAGCGGCAGAGACTCACAGATACGCAGTATTTT.

This clonotype has more than one count but fewer than ten. This sequence joins TRBV5-5 and TRBJ2-7; D tentatively reads TRBD1 or TRBD2 (5 bases each). CDR1 is SGHKS and CDR2 is YYEKEE in the germline V gene (reference sequence). The CDR3 extends over 17 amino acids. V gave up 0 bases and J gave up 1 base, with 17 bases separating them. DNA for the CDR3: TGTGCCAGCAGCTTGGGATGGGACGGCACGACTTCCTACGAGCAGTACTTC. This sequence encodes CASSLGWDGTTSYEQYF.

This clonotype was found many times. The V and J genes are TRBV28 and TRBJ2-5; D remains ambiguous. CDR3 length equals 15 residues. Trimming took off 3 bases at V and 5 bases at J, with 16 bases between the two ends. Germline V gene sequence: CDR1 MDHEN, CDR2 SYDVKM. The CDR3 region is CASSFLTAHGETQYF. The CDR3 nucleotides read TGTGCCAGCAGTTTTTTGACGGCGCATGGGGAGACCCAGTACTTC.

This clonotype was seen more than once but under ten times. CDR3 DNA sequence: TGTGCCAGCAGTAACCGGGACAGCCCCCAGGGACAGCCCCAGCATTTT. It encodes CASSNRDSPQGQPQHF. The V and J genes are TRBV6-5 and TRBJ1-5; 7 bases agree with TRBD1. The J segment lost 7 bases and the V segment lost 5 bases, leaving 14 bases of the junction unmatched. The CDR3 covers 16 residues. Germline V gives CDR1 MNHEY, CDR2 SVGAGI.

The sample holds many counts of this clonotype. The genes are TRBV3-1 and TRBJ2-5; D is unresolved. Trimming left V 0 bases short and J 5 bases short, with 10 bases between. Germline V gene data show CDR1 as LGHDT and CDR2 as YNNKEL (reference sequence). CDR3 size: 14 residues. CDR3 protein: CASSQDGSRETQYF. In DNA form, the CDR3 reads TGTGCCAGCAGCCAAGACGGCAGCCGGGAGACCCAGTACTTC.

This clonotype has at least ten counts. This chain connects TRBV10-3 to TRBJ2-3, with a tentative D call TRBD2 (7 bases). Germline V gives CDR1 ENHRY, CDR2 SYGVKD. V gave up 8 bases and J gave up 4 bases, with 13 bases separating them. The CDR3 is 13 amino acids. The CDR3: CAIGGATPDTQYF. The CDR3, as DNA: TGTGCCATCGGGGGGGCCACTCCAGATACGCAGTATTTT.

This clonotype has more than one count but fewer than ten. The rearrangement joins TRBV20-1 to TRBJ2-3; 9 positions agree with TRBD2. The CDR3 extends over 15 amino acids. From germline, CDR1 is DFQATT and CDR2 SNEGSKA (reference sequence). With V trimmed by 7 bases and J by 4 bases, 12 bases remained unmatched. DNA for the CDR3: TGCAGTGATGGCCTGGGCGGGGGGGCCGCAGATACGCAGTATTTT. Protein: CSDGLGGGAADTQYF.

The chain joins TRBV3-1 to TRBJ2-2; D is possibly TRBD2 (5 bases). The CDR3 is made up of 13 amino acids. Germline V gives CDR1 LGHDT, CDR2 YNNKEL (reference sequence). V lost 4 bases, J lost 10 bases, and 13 bases lay in between. The CDR3 sequence: CASSRTSQEELFF. The CDR3 DNA sequence: TGTGCCAGCAGCCGGACTTCACAAGAGGAGCTGTTTTTT.

Comments on this clonotype: Just one base apart from a much larger clone, this may be a read error. V and J are TRBV7-3 and TRBJ1-1; perhaps TRBD1 as D (6 bases). Trimming shortened V by 5 bases and J by 1 base, and 8 bases separated the two germline ends. CDR3 length equals 13 residues. Looked up from germline, CDR1 is SGHTA and CDR2 is FQGTGA. CDR3 coding DNA: TGTGCCAGCAGCGTACAGGGGAACACTGAAGCTTTCTTT. Encoded protein: CASSVQGNTEAFF.

The rearrangement links TRBV18 to TRBJ2-7, with TRBD1 identical over 10 bases. Germline V lookup: CDR1 KGHSH, CDR2 LQKENI. This CDR3 contains 14 residues. The trim removed 1 base at V and 7 bases at J, leaving 4 bases unmatched. The CDR3 nucleotides read TGTGCCAGCTCACCACTGGGACAGGGGCAGGAGCAGTACTTC. This codes for CASSPLGQGQEQYF.

The table lists this clonotype with many counts. V usage is TRBV29-1 and J usage is TRBJ2-7; 9 nucleotides align to TRBD1. CDR3 length: 13 amino acids. Germline V gives CDR1 SQVTM, CDR2 ANQGSEA. Trimming cost V 7 bases and J 2 bases; bases outside gene matches: 6. CDR3 amino acids: CSARDRETYEQYF. Written as DNA, the CDR3 is TGCAGCGCCCGGGACAGGGAGACCTACGAGCAGTACTTC.

The chain carries TRBV28 and TRBJ2-5, with TRBD2 identical over 9 bases. The length of the CDR3 is 15 residues. V dropped 5 bases and J dropped 0; count of bases not matched to a gene: 4. Germline values: CDR1 MDHEN, CDR2 SYDVKM. The CDR3 sequence: CASSASGGNQETQYF. The CDR3 DNA is TGTGCCAGCAGTGCGAGCGGGGGGAACCAAGAGACCCAGTACTTC.

In its sample, this clonotype was seen many times. CDR3 bases: TGTGCCTGTAGCGGGGCATCAGCAGATTCACCCCTCCACTTT. Protein product: CACSGASADSPLHF. This rearrangement joins TRBV28 to TRBJ1-6; a possible D gene is TRBD1 (5 bases). The CDR3 is 14 residues long. The V gene's germline CDR1 is MDHEN and CDR2 SYDVKM. The germline V and J ends were trimmed by 11 bases and 8 bases, with 19 bases remaining between them.

This clonotype was counted only a few times. The chain joins TRBV12-3 or TRBV12-4 to TRBJ2-3; 7 positions agree with TRBD2. The CDR3 runs 13 residues. J was trimmed by 15 bases and V by 4 bases; bases with no gene match: 13. The DNA for the CDR3 is TGTGCCAGCAGTTCCCCCGGACTAGTCAGTTATTATTTT. It is translated as CASSSPGLVSYYF.

This clonotype showed up many times. The chain links TRBV29-1 to TRBJ2-3; 8 nucleotides agree with TRBD1. V dropped 4 bases and J dropped 3; count of bases not matched to a gene: 6. The CDR3 covers 14 residues. The V gene's germline CDR1 is SQVTM and CDR2 ANQGSEA. DNA for the CDR3: TGCAGCGTTGCTGACAGGGGCCATACAGATACGCAGTATTTT. Translating gives CSVADRGHTDTQYF.

The chain has TRBV7-2 and TRBJ2-7; the D is unclear. Germline CDR1 and CDR2: SGHTA and FQGNSA. There are 12 residues in the CDR3. Between the trimmed V and J ends, which lost 2 bases and 7 bases, there was a span of 9 bases. CDR3 sequence reads: CASSLYDREQYF. In DNA, the CDR3 is TGTGCCAGCAGCTTATATGACCGGGAGCAGTACTTC. Drawing the rest from reference TRBV7-2 and TRBJ2-7, the complete variable domain is GAGVSQSPSNKVTEKGKDVELRCDPISGHTALYWYRQSLGQGLEFLIYFQGNSAPDKSGLPSDRFSAERTGGSVSTLTIQRTQQEDSAVYLCASSLYDREQYFGPGTRLTVT.

This clonotype was observed a few times. J is TRBJ2-7 and V is TRBV7-9, with 12 positions matching TRBD1. Germline V gives CDR1 SEHNR, CDR2 FQNEAQ (reference sequence). The CDR3 contains 16 residues. V dropped 4 bases and J dropped 5; count of bases not matched to a gene: 9. CDR3 nucleotides: TGTGCCAGCAGCTCCCCCGGGACAGGGGGCAACAACGAGCAGTACTTC. Its translation is CASSSPGTGGNNEQYF.

This clonotype was counted ten times or more. J is TRBJ2-4 and V is TRBV20-1, with 8 bases fitting TRBD2. CDR1 is DFQATT and CDR2 is SNEGSKA in the germline V gene (reference sequence). The CDR3 runs to 17 residues. Losses at the gene ends were 0 bases for V and 0 bases for J; bases not matched to a gene: 7. The CDR3 region has the DNA TGCAGTGCTAGAGATCTGGTAGCGGGGCTAGCCAAAAACATTCAGTACTTC. Its translation: CSARDLVAGLAKNIQYF.

This clonotype was observed at least ten times. The rearrangement joins TRBV20-1 to TRBJ2-5; 9 nucleotides line up with TRBD1. With V trimmed by 8 bases and J by 5 bases, 9 bases remained unmatched. CDR1 and CDR2 (germline): DFQATT, SNEGSKA (reference sequence). CDR3 size: 13 residues. CDR3: CSPTDRGGETQYF. DNA for the CDR3: TGCAGTCCAACGGACAGGGGCGGGGAGACCCAGTACTTC.

This clonotype has only a few counts. The chain is built from TRBV3-1 and TRBJ1-2, with TRBD1 identical over 11 bases. This CDR3 contains 15 residues. V was clipped by 5 bases and J by 3 bases; unmatched bases: 5. Germline V gene data show CDR1 as LGHDT and CDR2 as YNNKEL (reference sequence). The CDR3: CASSFWTGGDYGYTF. The DNA for the CDR3 is TGTGCCAGCAGCTTTTGGACAGGGGGCGACTATGGCTACACCTTC. Based on the CDR3 plus reference TRBV3-1 and TRBJ1-2, the full variable domain is DTAVSQTPKYLVTQMGNDKSIKCEQNLGHDTMYWYKQDSKKFLKIMFSYNNKELIINETVPNRFSPKSPDKAHLNLHINSLELGDSAVYFCASSFWTGGDYGYTFGSGTRLTVV.

The V and J genes are TRBV5-1 and TRBJ2-2; 7 bases agree with TRBD1. Trimming at V came to 4 bases and at J to 4 bases, leaving 10 bases not matched to a gene. CDR1 is SGHRS and CDR2 is YFSETQ in the germline V gene. The CDR3 contains 16 residues. The CDR3 sequence is CASSRDSSGGTGELFF. Here the CDR3 DNA reads TGCGCCAGCAGCAGAGACAGTTCAGGGGGCACCGGGGAGCTGTTTTTT.

The V gene is TRBV18, the J gene TRBJ2-1; no firm D call. Trimming took off 1 base at V and 7 bases at J, with 20 bases between the two ends. This CDR3 is 17 amino acids long. The germline V gene encodes CDR1 KGHSH and CDR2 LQKENI. The CDR3 nucleotides are TGTGCCAGCTCACCACAGGCTACCCCACAGTTTCAAAATGAGCAGTTCTTC. The encoded protein is CASSPQATPQFQNEQFF.

This clonotype has at least ten counts. The V gene is TRBV7-2, the J gene TRBJ2-5; D not certain. V lost 2 bases, J lost 5 bases, and 6 bases lay in between. The CDR3 covers 12 residues. CDR1 is SGHTA, CDR2 FQGNSA, per germline. The CDR3 nucleotides are TGTGCCAGCAGCTTATACTTTGAGACCCAGTACTTC. Translating it yields CASSLYFETQYF.

This clonotype was recorded at least ten times. The chain employs TRBV4-2 and TRBJ2-3, with D possibly being TRBD2 (7 bases). The germline V gene has CDR1 LGHNA and CDR2 YNFKEQ. The germline V and J ends were trimmed by 3 bases and 1 base, with 17 bases remaining between them. This CDR3 contains 17 residues. The CDR3 sequence: CASSHVRGGGRTDTQYF. The CDR3 coding sequence is TGTGCCAGCAGCCACGTTCGCGGCGGGGGCCGCACAGATACGCAGTATTTT.

At least ten counts were recorded for this clonotype. Here the CDR3 reads CASSDRTSGGYEQYV. As DNA, the CDR3 is TGTGCCAGCTCAGACCGTACTAGCGGGGGGTACGAGCAGTACGTC. The chain carries TRBV18 and TRBJ2-7; 12 bases align to TRBD2. With 5 bases clipped from V and 4 bases from J, the junction kept 6 bases outside the gene matches. CDR3 length equals 15 residues. Germline CDR1 and CDR2: KGHSH and LQKENI.

The V gene is TRBV12-3 or TRBV12-4, the J gene TRBJ1-3; the D is unclear. Trimming stripped 3 bases from V and 4 bases from J, with 10 bases between. This CDR3 spans 14 amino acids. CDR3 in amino acids: CASSFILGGNTIYF. The CDR3 nucleotides are TGTGCCAGCAGTTTTATCTTAGGCGGAAACACCATATATTTT.